These T cell receptor beta chains were read from a single sample in a study of blood T cells in healthy people across ages. Via MiXCR, TCRdb re-called the 5' RACE reads, giving one row per CDR3 protein. This sample has roughly 700,000 distinct CDR3 sequences, with around half found just once. Sequenced: blood. The receptors here all came from an older woman in good health. The CDR3 runs from the conserved cysteine through the conserved F or W. A D gene is named only where the DNA matches it firmly. Size is stated for part of the rows, as once, few or many counts, or as a class when the clone is expanded.

>NA|14|TRBD1|TRBV7-2|TRBJ1-1
TGTGCCAGCAGCATCAGGGGGGGTAGGACTGAAGCTTTCTTT
CASSIRGGRTEAFF
>NA|13|NA|TRBV7-9|TRBJ1-2
TGTGCCAGCAGCCCCCAGGTGATCGGGGGCTACACCTTC
CASSPQVIGGYTF
>many|17|TRBD1|TRBV5-1|TRBJ1-1
TGCGCCAGCAGCTTTTTTAGGACAGGGGGCGTGAACACTGAAGCTTTCTTT
CASSFFRTGGVNTEAFF
>NA|13|NA|TRBV14|TRBJ1-2
TGTGCCAGCAGCCAAGATTTAGAGAGTGGCTACACCTTC
CASSQDLESGYTF
>few|14|TRBD1|TRBV2|TRBJ2-5
TGTGCCACCCACCGACAGGGGGCCCGGGAGACCCAGTACTTC
CATHRQGARETQYF
>NA|14|NA|TRBV5-1|TRBJ1-1
TGCGCCAGCAGCCAAGGGACGGGGAACACTGAAGCTTTCTTT
CASSQGTGNTEAFF
>once|14|NA|TRBV6-2/TRBV6-3|TRBJ2-2
TGTGCCAGCAGTCGACAGGTTCGCACCGGGGAGCTGTTTTTT
CASSRQVRTGELFF
>few|15|TRBD1|TRBV11-1|TRBJ2-5
TGTGCCAGCAGCTTAGCATGGACAGGGCGTGAGACCCAGTACTTC
CASSLAWTGRETQYF
>NA|15|TRBD2|TRBV5-1|TRBJ2-5
TGCGCCAGCAGCTTGGCTAGCGGGAGGGCGGAGACCCAGTACTTC
CASSLASGRAETQYF
>NA|15|NA|TRBV7-2|TRBJ1-6
TGTGCCAGCAGCTTAGCGGTGACAGGCGGATCACCCCTCCACTTT
CASSLAVTGGSPLHF
>few|15|NA|TRBV20-1|TRBJ1-5
TGCAGTGCTAGAGAGAGGTCTGGCGAGAATCAGCCCCAGCATTTT
CSARERSGENQPQHF
>NA|15|NA|TRBV6-5|TRBJ2-7
TGTGCCAGCAGCCCTCTATGGACAACCTCCTACGAGCAGTACTTC
CASSPLWTTSYEQYF
>NA|15|NA|TRBV7-2|TRBJ1-1
TGTGCCAGCAGCTTAGGGGGCAGGGCCGGCACTGAAGCTTTCTTT
CASSLGGRAGTEAFF
>NA|14|NA|TRBV5-1|TRBJ2-7
TGCGCCAGCAGCTTCTTTTACTCCAGTTACGAGCAGTACTTC
CASSFFYSSYEQYF
>NA|14|NA|TRBV4-3|TRBJ1-1
TGCGCCAGCAGCCTAGAGGACCGGAACACTGAAGCTTTCTTT
CASSLEDRNTEAFF
>NA|15|NA|TRBV4-2|TRBJ2-2
TGTGCCAGCAGCCAAGGGACCACTCACACCGGGGAGCTGTTTTTT
CASSQGTTHTGELFF
>NA|16|TRBD2|TRBV4-2|TRBJ2-5
TGTGCCAGCAGCCAGGCGGCGGGAGGGCCGGAAGAGACCCAGTACTTC
CASSQAAGGPEETQYF
>NA|13|NA|TRBV20-1|TRBJ2-5
TGCAGTGCTAGAGACCCACAGGCGGAGACCCAGTACTTC
CSARDPQAETQYF
>NA|13|NA|TRBV20-1|TRBJ2-1
TGCAGTGCTAGAGGGCCGTATGCGGAGACCCAGTTCTTC
CSARGPYAETQFF
>NA|16|NA|TRBV7-8|TRBJ2-7
TGTGCCAGCAGCCTGCCGAGGGGCAGACCCCCCTACGAGCAGTACTTC
CASSLPRGRPPYEQYF